One and the same sample provided the 8 T cell receptor beta chains below, sequenced in a study of cytomegalovirus exposure and HLA in healthy donors. Amplification used 60 Vbeta primers and 13 Jbeta primers. Clones were read by immunoSEQ multiplex PCR, and TCRdb kept only the in-frame ones, dropping some. The sample gives around 67,000 clones, about 80% of which show up once; 7.8% is in the top ten. The sequencing input was PBMCs. Receptors were obtained from a man aged 18 to 35 in good health and CMV-seropositive.

This clone was counted between two and nine times. This chain uses TRBV10-3 with TRBJ2-7; the D gene is possibly TRBD1 (7 bases). There are 13 residues in the CDR3. Trimming left V 4 bases short and J 2 bases short, with 9 bases between. Germline-derived CDR1 and CDR2 are ENHRY and SYGVKD. The DNA for the CDR3 is TGTGCCATCAGTGGCGGGACAGCCTACGAGCAGTACTTC. Its translation is CAISGGTAYEQYF.

The rearrangement uses TRBV29-1 and TRBJ2-7; D gene uncertain. The V end lost 6 bases, the J end lost 2 bases, and 17 bases lay between the germline ends. CDR1 SQVTM and CDR2 ANQGSEA come from the germline V gene. The CDR3 consists of 14 residues. DNA of the CDR3: TGCAGCGTGAGCCATACCATACCCGCCTACGAGCAGTACTTC. It codes for CSVSHTIPAYEQYF.

The rearrangement uses TRBV6-5 and TRBJ1-5, with TRBD1 identical over 7 bases. V was clipped by 2 bases and J by 7 bases; unmatched bases: 8. The CDR3 loop spans 15 amino acids. CDR1 is MNHEY and CDR2 is SVGAGI in the germline V gene. The CDR3, as DNA: TGTGCCAGCAGTTACACACAGGGGACGGGGCAGCCCCAGCATTTT. It codes for CASSYTQGTGQPQHF.

The sample holds a few counts of this clone. The chain joins TRBV30 to TRBJ1-2, with 8 nucleotides matching TRBD1. Trimming removed 2 bases from V and 8 bases from J; junction bases left unmatched: 7. Per germline, CDR1 GTSNPN and CDR2 SVGIG (reference sequence). This CDR3 contains 13 residues. The CDR3 reads CAWSPGGAGGYTF. The DNA for the CDR3 is TGTGCCTGGAGTCCAGGGGGCGCGGGGGGCTACACCTTC.

The CDR3 DNA follows: TGTGCCATCAGTGAGCCACCAGGGGGTACGGGCTACACCTTC. It yields the protein CAISEPPGGTGYTF. V gene TRBV10-3 combines with J gene TRBJ1-2; 7 bases are a match to TRBD1. This CDR3 has 14 amino acids. Trimming removed 2 bases from V and 8 bases from J; junction bases left unmatched: 8. The germline gives CDR1 ENHRY, CDR2 SYGVKD.

V gene TRBV27 combines with J gene TRBJ2-7; 11 bases are shared with TRBD2. Germline CDR1 is MNHEY and CDR2 is SMNVEV (reference sequence). The CDR3 is made up of 14 amino acids. The ends lost 4 bases at V and 6 bases at J; junction bases unmatched: 5. The CDR3 spells CASSYSGRAGEQYF. CDR3 DNA sequence: TGTGCCAGCAGTTATAGCGGGAGGGCCGGCGAGCAGTACTTC.

The chain carries TRBV7-9 and TRBJ2-7, with 8 positions matching TRBD1. The V gene's germline CDR1 is SEHNR and CDR2 FQNEAQ (reference sequence). The CDR3 loop spans 14 amino acids. Germline trimming cut 1 base from V and 5 bases from J; bases unmatched to any gene: 4. CDR3 coding DNA: TGTGCCAGCAGCTTAGAGTCAGGGGGCCACGAGCAGTACTTC. Its protein product is CASSLESGGHEQYF.

The chain links TRBV28 to TRBJ1-6; D not resolved. Germline CDR1 reads MDHEN; CDR2 reads SYDVKM. Trimming cost V 3 bases and J 6 bases, with 6 bases left between them. This CDR3 is 13 amino acids long. This CDR3 is CASSLGSNSPLHF. DNA of the CDR3: TGTGCCAGCAGTTTGGGCAGTAATTCACCCCTCCACTTT.